Listed below are T cell receptor beta chains from one sample, sequenced in a study of identical twins. In TCRdb, the 5' RACE reads were re-called with MiXCR into one record per CDR3 protein. Of around 1.7 million distinct CDR3 sequences listed, around 29% are singletons. What was sequenced was cord blood. The receptors derive from a newborn girl in good health. Both conserved end residues are part of each CDR3. A D gene is named only where the DNA matches it firmly. Size tells how often a clone was seen (once, few, many) or the class of an expanded clone, and some rows leave it out.

size	J	V	D	DNA	CDR3
few	TRBJ2-5	TRBV5-5	TRBD1	TGTGCCAGCAGCGGACCGACAGGGGCAGAGACCCAGTACTTC	CASSGPTGAETQYF
few	TRBJ2-1	TRBV4-1	-	TGCGCCAGCAGCCACCCGGGGGCATGGGATGAGCAGTTCTTC	CASSHPGAWDEQFF
few	TRBJ1-5	TRBV28	-	TGTGCCAGCAGACCTTCGGGGGGCTCTCAGCCCCAGCATTTT	CASRPSGGSQPQHF
-	TRBJ2-7	TRBV7-9	-	TGTGCCATCCAAGGAAGGGTGTCCTACGAGCAGTACTTC	CAIQGRVSYEQYF
-	TRBJ2-4	TRBV4-1	-	TGCGCCAGCGGCCTGTTACCCGGGGCCCAGGATCGGTACTTC	CASGLLPGAQDRYF
-	TRBJ1-1	TRBV7-8	-	TGTGCCAGCAGCCCTCTTAGGGTTAGTAGGAACACTGAAGCTTTCTTT	CASSPLRVSRNTEAFF
-	TRBJ1-2	TRBV19	-	TGTGCCAGTAGTATGGTGGGCGTGGGAGGCTACACCTTC	CASSMVGVGGYTF
-	TRBJ1-2	TRBV20-1	TRBD1	TGCAGTGCGGCAAACAGGGGGCGCGGCTATGGCTACACCTTC	CSAANRGRGYGYTF
-	TRBJ2-1	TRBV7-9	-	TGTGCCAGCAGCCTTATCTTCAGTCTAAGCTCCTACAATGAGCAGTTCTTC	CASSLIFSLSSYNEQFF
-	TRBJ2-2	TRBV7-2	-	TGTGCCAGCAGCTTTCGTTATAAGGGGACTCCAAACACCGGGGAGCTGTTTTTT	CASSFRYKGTPNTGELFF
few	TRBJ2-7	TRBV2	-	TGTGCCAGCAGTGAACGGCGGGTCCCCTCCTACGAGCAGTACTTC	CASSERRVPSYEQYF
once	TRBJ2-2	TRBV11-2	TRBD2	TGTGCCAGCAGCTTAGGGACTAGCGAGTTCACCGGGGAGCTGTTTTTT	CASSLGTSEFTGELFF
few	TRBJ2-7	TRBV10-3	TRBD2	TGTGCCATCAAGTCGGGGAGCGGGAGACAGTACGAGCAGTACTTC	CAIKSGSGRQYEQYF
many	TRBJ2-1	TRBV5-1	TRBD2	TGCGCCAGCCATCTAATAGCGGGAGGAGGGAATGAGCAGTTCTTC	CASHLIAGGGNEQFF
once	TRBJ1-4	TRBV20-1	TRBD1	TGCAGTGCTAGAGATCTACAGGGGATTACGACTAATGAAAAACTGTTTTTT	CSARDLQGITTNEKLFF
many	TRBJ1-4	TRBV6-5	-	TGTGCCAGCAGTGACACAACTAATGAAAAACTGTTTTTT	CASSDTTNEKLFF